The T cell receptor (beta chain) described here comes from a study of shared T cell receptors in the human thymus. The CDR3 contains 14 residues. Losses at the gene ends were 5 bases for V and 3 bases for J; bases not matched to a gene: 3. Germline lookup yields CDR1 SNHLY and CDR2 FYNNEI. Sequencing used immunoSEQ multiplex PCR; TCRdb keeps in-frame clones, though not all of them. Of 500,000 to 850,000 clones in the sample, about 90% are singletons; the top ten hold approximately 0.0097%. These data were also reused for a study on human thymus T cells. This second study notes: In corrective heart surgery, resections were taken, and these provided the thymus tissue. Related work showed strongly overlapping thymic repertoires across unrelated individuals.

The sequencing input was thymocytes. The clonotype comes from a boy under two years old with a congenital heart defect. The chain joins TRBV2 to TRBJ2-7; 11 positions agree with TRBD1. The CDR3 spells CASSKDRGHYEQYF. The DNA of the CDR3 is TGTGCCAGCAGTAAGGACAGGGGGCACTACGAGCAGTACTTC.